The sample holds a few counts of the clone carrying this T cell receptor beta chain. Its antigen remains unknown. The data derive from a study of beta chain features in type 1 diabetes. Notes on the study in general: A greater similarity of naive, central memory and Treg TCRB repertoires was seen among patients than among healthy donors. Moderately but significantly shorter TCRB CDR3s were found in Type 1 diabetes patients in all four CD4+ subsets.

CDR1 and CDR2 (germline): SNHLY, FYNNEI. V gave up 8 bases and J gave up 4 bases, with 9 bases separating them. This CDR3 is 13 amino acids long. Reverse transcribing all isolated RNA meant expressed TCRB transcripts were sequenced. The method was immunoSEQ multiplex PCR; TCRdb's version includes in-frame clones alone and lacks a portion of them. The sample has fewer than 300,000 clones; 11% are singletons. The V and J genes are TRBV2 and TRBJ2-6; no firm D call. The sequenced sample consisted of naive CD4+ T cells from blood. This receptor was obtained from a man aged 25-45 years with type 1 diabetes. CDR3 sequence reads: CASWPPGANVLTF. CDR3 coding DNA: TGTGCCAGCTGGCCCCCCGGGGCCAACGTCCTGACTTTC.